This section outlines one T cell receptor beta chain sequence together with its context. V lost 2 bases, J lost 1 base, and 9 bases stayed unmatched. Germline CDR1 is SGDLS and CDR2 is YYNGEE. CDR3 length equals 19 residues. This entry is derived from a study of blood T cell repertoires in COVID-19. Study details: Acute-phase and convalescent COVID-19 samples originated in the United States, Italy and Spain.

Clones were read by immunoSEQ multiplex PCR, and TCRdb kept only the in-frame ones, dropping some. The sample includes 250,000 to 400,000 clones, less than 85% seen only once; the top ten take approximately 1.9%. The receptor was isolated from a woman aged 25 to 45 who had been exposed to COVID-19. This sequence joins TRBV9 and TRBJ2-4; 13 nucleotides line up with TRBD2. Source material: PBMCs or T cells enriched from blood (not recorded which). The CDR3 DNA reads TGTGCCAGCAGCGTGAGTGGACTAGCGGGAGTTTCGGCCAAAAACATTCAGTACTTC. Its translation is CASSVSGLAGVSAKNIQYF. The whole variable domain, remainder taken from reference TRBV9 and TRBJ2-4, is DSGVTQTPKHLITATGQRVTLRCSPRSGDLSVYWYQQSLDQGLQFLIQYYNGEERAKGNILERFSAQQFPDLHSELNLSSLELGDSALYFCASSVSGLAGVSAKNIQYFGAGTRLSVL.